This passage covers 3 T cell receptor beta chains from one sample sequenced in a study of blood T cell repertoires in COVID-19. The method was immunoSEQ multiplex PCR; TCRdb's version includes in-frame clones alone and lacks a portion of them. This table holds tens of thousands of clones, just over 85% found once. Specimen: peripheral blood. Source of these receptors: a man aged 80 or over with acute or convalescent COVID-19.

CDR3 in amino acids: CASSLTSGGAGYEQYF. The DNA for the CDR3 is TGCGCCAGCAGCTTGACTAGCGGGGGGGCCGGGTACGAGCAGTACTTC. The V gene is TRBV5-1, the J gene TRBJ2-7; TRBD2 aligns across 13 bases. This CDR3 contains 16 residues. The germline CDR1 and CDR2 sequences are SGHRS and YFSETQ. Trimming took 1 base from V and 4 from J; bases not matched to a gene: 5. The full variable domain, rest sourced from reference TRBV5-1 and TRBJ2-7, is KAGVTQTPRYLIKTRGQQVTLSCSPISGHRSVSWYQQTPGQGLQFLFEYFSETQRNKGNFPGRFSGRQFSNSRSEMNVSTLELGDSALYLCASSLTSGGAGYEQYFGPGTRLTVT.

Here the CDR3 DNA reads TGTGCCAGCAGCAAAAGGGGATTTAATGAAAAACTGTTTTTT. Protein product: CASSKRGFNEKLFF. The chain has TRBV21-1 and TRBJ1-4; the table's D call of TRBD1 was not tested on the DNA. TRBV21-1 counts as a pseudogene. This CDR3 has 14 residues.

The chain links TRBV30 to TRBJ2-1, with TRBD2 matching 11 bases. V was clipped by 4 bases and J by 2 bases; unmatched bases: 1. Germline V CDR1 and CDR2: GTSNPN, SVGIG (reference sequence). The CDR3 contains 14 residues. The CDR3 reads CAWKGLAAYNEQFF. DNA for the CDR3: TGTGCCTGGAAGGGACTAGCGGCCTACAATGAGCAGTTCTTC.